Following are 15 T cell receptor beta chains from one sample sequenced in a study of cytomegalovirus exposure and HLA in healthy donors. Clones were read by immunoSEQ multiplex PCR, and TCRdb kept only the in-frame ones, dropping some. The data hold around 350,000 clones, with 75% to 90% observed a single time. Sequencing was carried out using PBMCs. The receptors were gathered from a woman between 18 and 30 years old in good health and CMV-seronegative.

The chain has TRBV2 and TRBJ2-7, with TRBD2 matching over 8 bases. CDR1 and CDR2 (germline): SNHLY, FYNNEI. The CDR3 loop spans 12 amino acids. The V gene end was trimmed by 10 bases and the J gene end by 3 bases; junction bases not matched to a gene: 5. The CDR3 spells CATRGGDYEQYF. In nucleotides, the CDR3 is TGTGCCACCCGGGGGGGGGACTACGAGCAGTACTTC. The whole variable domain, remainder taken from reference TRBV2 and TRBJ2-7, is EPEVTQTPSHQVTQMGQEVILRCVPISNHLYFYWYRQILGQKVEFLVSFYNNEISEKSEIFDDQFSVERPDGSNFTLKIRSTKLEDSAMYFCATRGGDYEQYFGPGTRLTVT.

CDR3 coding DNA: TGCGCCAGCAGCTTGGCCGTGGCAGGGACTGGTGGACTGTTTTTT. Amino acid sequence: CASSLAVAGTGGLFF. The rearrangement joins TRBV5-1 to TRBJ1-4, with D tentatively TRBD1 (5 bases). The CDR3 runs to 15 residues. The V gene's germline CDR1 is SGHRS and CDR2 YFSETQ. V dropped 0 bases and J dropped 13 bases, with 19 bases sitting between them.

This chain uses TRBV4-1 with TRBJ2-3, with TRBD2 matching 9 bases. The CDR3 has 17 amino acids. With 4 bases clipped from V and 0 bases from J, the junction kept 8 bases outside the gene matches. The germline V gene encodes CDR1 MGHRA and CDR2 YSYEKL. Written as DNA, the CDR3 is TGCGCCAGCAGCCTGTCGGGGCTAGCGGGAAGCACAGATACGCAGTATTTT. This gives the protein CASSLSGLAGSTDTQYF.

V gene TRBV29-1 combines with J gene TRBJ1-2, with a possible D match to TRBD1 (6 bases). Between the trimmed V and J ends, which lost 2 bases and 1 base, there was a span of 14 bases. The CDR3 runs 15 residues. Germline lookup yields CDR1 SQVTM and CDR2 ANQGSEA. In DNA, the CDR3 is TGCAGCGTTGAACTTATGGACAGTGTTAACTATGGCTACACCTTC. Its protein is CSVELMDSVNYGYTF. Looking up the rest from reference TRBV29-1 and TRBJ1-2 gives the full variable domain: SAVISQKPSRDICQRGTSLTIQCQVDSQVTMMFWYRQQPGQSLTLIATANQGSEATYESGFVIDKFPISRPNLTFSTLTVSNMSPEDSSIYLCSVELMDSVNYGYTFGSGTRLTVV.

This clone was seen only a few times. CDR3 loop: CASSQGSNEQFF. CDR3 nucleotides: TGCGCCAGCAGCCAAGGGAGTAATGAGCAGTTCTTC. This chain links TRBV4-1 with TRBJ2-1; D is unresolved. The CDR3 sequence is 12 residues long. The V and J ends lost 1 base and 7 bases respectively, with 5 bases between them. Germline CDR1 MGHRA, CDR2 YSYEKL.

The rearrangement uses TRBV27 and TRBJ2-7; 9 bases align to TRBD2. After removal of 6 bases from V and 5 bases from J, the junction contained 8 bases not matched to a gene. The germline V gene encodes CDR1 MNHEY and CDR2 SMNVEV (reference sequence). CDR3 length: 14 residues. CDR3 residues: CASSGLANVHEQYF. The CDR3, as DNA: TGTGCCAGCAGCGGACTAGCGAACGTCCACGAGCAGTACTTC.

CDR3 sequence (DNA): TGCAGCGTTGCTGGGGGGGGGACTTACGAGCAGTACTTC. Protein product: CSVAGGGTYEQYF. This chain connects TRBV29-1 to TRBJ2-7; 7 bases match TRBD2. After removal of 4 bases from V and 4 bases from J, the junction contained 7 bases not matched to a gene. Germline loops: CDR1 SQVTM, CDR2 ANQGSEA. The CDR3 sequence is 13 residues long.

V is TRBV25-1 and J is TRBJ1-3; D possibly corresponds to TRBD1 (5 bases). The CDR3 contains 14 residues. The germline V gene encodes CDR1 MGHDK and CDR2 SYGVNS. The V and J ends lost 1 base and 2 bases respectively, with 6 bases between them. CDR3 region: CASSESGTGNTIYF. The CDR3 coding sequence is TGTGCCAGCAGTGAATCAGGGACTGGAAACACCATATATTTT.

The chain uses TRBV6-5 and TRBJ1-2; no clear D gene. The CDR3 contains 13 residues. Germline values: CDR1 MNHEY, CDR2 SVGAGI. Between the trimmed V and J ends, which lost 2 bases and 5 bases, there was a span of 9 bases. CDR3 residues: CASSYDTKYGYTF. In DNA form, the CDR3 reads TGTGCCAGCAGTTACGATACAAAATATGGCTACACCTTC.

This clone turned up a few times. The V call is TRBV25-1, the J call TRBJ1-2; D may be TRBD1 (5 bases). Germline CDR1 MGHDK, CDR2 SYGVNS. The V gene lost 1 base and the J gene lost 8 bases, with 11 bases spanning the gap. This CDR3 spans 13 amino acids. The CDR3 sequence: CASSEWAGGGYTF. The CDR3, as DNA: TGTGCCAGCAGTGAATGGGCGGGGGGAGGCTACACCTTC.

The chain links TRBV7-9 to TRBJ2-2; tentatively, D is TRBD2 (6 bases). CDR1 SEHNR and CDR2 FQNEAQ come from the germline V gene (reference sequence). V lost 1 base and J 5 bases, leaving 8 bases between the germline ends. The CDR3 totals 14 residues. CDR3 sequence: CASSLVGRTGELFF. The CDR3, as DNA: TGTGCCAGCAGCTTAGTAGGGAGGACCGGGGAGCTGTTTTTT.

This clone was recorded only once. The CDR3 DNA is TGTGCCAGCAGTTTACACGGGGAAGGTGAGCAGTTCTTC. It specifies CASSLHGEGEQFF. V usage is TRBV6-5 and J usage is TRBJ2-1; possibly TRBD2 for D (5 bases). CDR1 is MNHEY, CDR2 SVGAGI, per germline. This CDR3 comprises 13 residues. V was clipped by 4 bases and J by 9 bases, with 13 bases between them.

The chain couples TRBV5-6 to TRBJ2-2, with 8 bases lining up with TRBD2. J gave up 3 bases and V 3 bases, and 7 bases lay outside the gene matches. The CDR3 contains 16 residues. Looked up from germline, CDR1 is SGHDT and CDR2 is YYEEEE. The CDR3 DNA reads as TGTGCCAGCAGCTACCCCGGGGGGGTGCACACCGGGGAGCTGTTTTTT. This encodes CASSYPGGVHTGELFF.

The chain has TRBV7-6 and TRBJ1-3, with TRBD1 as a possible D gene (5 bases). The germline gives CDR1 SGHVS, CDR2 FNYEAQ. V was clipped by 5 bases and J by 4 bases, with 18 bases between them. This CDR3 has 16 amino acids. The CDR3 here is CASSPAYEKGGNTIYF. As DNA, the CDR3 is TGTGCCAGCAGCCCAGCGTACGAGAAGGGGGGAAACACCATATATTTT.

The CDR3: CASSFSQGEQPQHF. DNA of the CDR3: TGTGCCAGCAGTTTCTCCCAGGGGGAGCAGCCCCAGCATTTT. The V call is TRBV27, the J call TRBJ1-5; 7 positions agree with TRBD1. J lost 7 bases, V lost 3 bases, and 6 bases had no gene match. The germline V gene has CDR1 MNHEY and CDR2 SMNVEV (reference sequence). This CDR3 spans 14 amino acids.